Each of the 17 T cell receptor beta chains below was sequenced from the same sample in a study of control samples from healthy donors and cancer patients (TCRdb year 2020). Receptor libraries were prepared by the immunoSEQ multiplex PCR assay. Sourced from immuneACCESS, this table was stored by TCRdb with only in-frame sequences that have V and J called. A share of the clones is absent; for the studies checked, an unresolved V gene accounts for under half, and the remainder has no known explanation. The sample data list approximately 88,000 clones, and roughly 92% of these were observed just once. Of the sample, roughly 0.9% is held by the ten largest clones. Specimen: blood. The source of these receptors is a woman aged 25 to 39 in good health.

This chain uses TRBV27 with TRBJ1-1, with TRBD1 matching 7 bases. The germline gives CDR1 MNHEY, CDR2 SMNVEV (reference sequence). The CDR3 covers 15 residues. V lost 6 bases to trimming and J lost 4 bases; unmatched junction nucleotides: 11. For the CDR3, the DNA is TGTGCCAGCAGCCGTTACCTTCGACAGGGCACTGAAGCTTTCTTT. Translated, it gives CASSRYLRQGTEAFF.

V and J are TRBV20-1 and TRBJ1-5; TRBD1 aligns across 7 bases. Germline values: CDR1 DFQATT, CDR2 SNEGSKA (reference sequence). With 3 bases clipped from V and 0 bases from J, the junction kept 5 bases outside the gene matches. The length of the CDR3 is 15 residues. The DNA of the CDR3 is TGCAGTGCTAGTGGGGACAGCTATAGCAATCAGCCCCAGCATTTT. Its translation is CSASGDSYSNQPQHF.

The chain has TRBV28 and TRBJ1-5, with D hard to call. CDR1 and CDR2 from the germline V gene are MDHEN and SYDVKM. Trimming stripped 7 bases from V and 6 bases from J, with 7 bases between. The CDR3 covers 11 residues. As DNA, the CDR3 is TGTGCCAGCACCAGCGGTCAGCCCCAGCATTTT. Translation: CASTSGQPQHF.

The chain carries TRBV6-4 and TRBJ1-2; TRBD1 agrees at 10 bases. The CDR3 has 15 amino acids. The V and J ends lost 4 bases and 8 bases, in that order; junction bases with no gene match: 10. Germline-derived CDR1 and CDR2 are MRHNA and SNTAGT. DNA of the CDR3: TGTGCCAGCAGTGGGGAGACAGGGGGCGTACGGGGCTACACCTTC. This translates into CASSGETGGVRGYTF.

The V call is TRBV19, the J call TRBJ1-6, with a tentative D call TRBD1 (6 bases). CDR1 is LNHDA, CDR2 SQIVND, per germline (reference sequence). The V end lost 8 bases, the J end lost 10 bases, and 15 bases lay between the germline ends. This CDR3 contains 13 residues. This CDR3 reads CASGDRLMSPLHF. DNA for the CDR3: TGTGCCAGTGGCGACAGGTTAATGTCACCCCTCCACTTT.

The V call is TRBV2, the J call TRBJ2-5; 11 nucleotides align to TRBD2. The V segment lost 11 bases and the J segment 5 bases; nucleotides outside the gene matches: 10. The CDR3 totals 14 residues. The germline V gene has CDR1 SNHLY and CDR2 FYNNEI. The CDR3 DNA follows: TGTGCCGGAGGGTTAGCGGGAGGGGGTGAGACCCAGTACTTC. This sequence encodes CAGGLAGGGETQYF.

The genes are TRBV15 and TRBJ1-1, with 7 bases that match TRBD1. J gave up 6 bases and V 3 bases, and 4 bases lay outside the gene matches. The germline CDR1 and CDR2 sequences are LNHNV and YYDKDF (reference sequence). CDR3 size: 13 residues. CDR3 loop: CATSRIGTAEAFF. The CDR3, as DNA: TGTGCCACCAGCAGGATCGGGACAGCTGAAGCTTTCTTT.

This sequence joins TRBV6-1 and TRBJ2-5, with D possibly matching TRBD2 (6 bases). The CDR3 is 17 amino acids. Germline lookup yields CDR1 MNHNS and CDR2 SASEGT. Trimming took off 0 bases at V and 9 bases at J, with 23 bases between the two ends. This chain's CDR3 is CASSEARALSGSWAQYF. Here the CDR3 DNA reads TGTGCCAGCAGTGAAGCGCGGGCTCTTAGCGGTTCGTGGGCCCAGTACTTC.

The chain carries TRBV19 and TRBJ1-2; D is possibly TRBD1 (5 bases). CDR1 and CDR2 (germline): LNHDA, SQIVND (reference sequence). Trimming removed 6 bases at V and 3 bases at J, with 17 bases between. The length of the CDR3 is 15 residues. CDR3 residues: CASRRFSGGDYGYTF. CDR3 DNA: TGTGCCAGTAGGCGGTTTTCTGGGGGTGACTATGGCTACACCTTC. The variable domain in full, with the rest retrieved from reference TRBV19 and TRBJ1-2, is DGGITQSPKYLFRKEGQNVTLSCEQNLNHDAMYWYRQDPGQGLRLIYYSQIVNDFQKGDIAEGYSVSREKKESFPLTVTSAQKNPTAFYLCASRRFSGGDYGYTFGSGTRLTVV.

This sequence joins TRBV4-1 and TRBJ2-2, with a tentative D call TRBD1 (6 bases). CDR3 length equals 16 residues. V gave up 6 bases and J gave up 1 base, with 15 bases separating them. Germline assignment: CDR1 MGHRA and CDR2 YSYEKL. The CDR3 bases are TGCGCCAGCAGGCACAAGGGGGAATGGAACACCGGGGAGCTGTTTTTT. Translated: CASRHKGEWNTGELFF.

V usage is TRBV7-6 and J usage is TRBJ2-1; 12 bases are shared with TRBD2. V was pared by 5 bases and J by 0 bases, with 8 bases of the junction left unmatched. Germline CDR1 is SGHVS and CDR2 is FNYEAQ. This CDR3 is 18 amino acids long. The CDR3 DNA follows: TGTGCCAGCAGCCCCCGGACTAGCGGGAAGAGCTCCTACAATGAGCAGTTCTTC. This sequence encodes CASSPRTSGKSSYNEQFF.

The chain carries TRBV2 and TRBJ2-1, with D perhaps TRBD2 (6 bases). Trimming removed 3 bases from V and 4 bases from J, with 13 bases in between. Germline CDR1 reads SNHLY; CDR2 reads FYNNEI. The CDR3 contains 15 residues. CDR3 sequence: CASSELEGTYNEQFF. The CDR3 DNA sequence: TGTGCCAGCAGTGAGTTGGAGGGGACTTACAATGAGCAGTTCTTC. Full variable domain (rest looked up from reference TRBV2 and TRBJ2-1): EPEVTQTPSHQVTQMGQEVILRCVPISNHLYFYWYRQILGQKVEFLVSFYNNEISEKSEIFDDQFSVERPDGSNFTLKIRSTKLEDSAMYFCASSELEGTYNEQFFGPGTRLTVL.

This sequence joins TRBV6-2 or TRBV6-3 and TRBJ2-1; 13 nucleotides agree with TRBD2. Germline CDR1 and CDR2: MNHEY and SVGEGT. J lost 8 bases, V lost 6 bases, and 7 bases had no gene match. The CDR3 covers 15 residues. The CDR3 DNA sequence: TGTGCCAGCAGCTCACTAGCGGGAGGGCCTTATGAGCAGTTCTTC. Its protein is CASSSLAGGPYEQFF.

This chain links TRBV18 with TRBJ2-5; 10 bases map to TRBD1. The V gene end was trimmed by 3 bases and the J gene end by 1 base; junction bases not matched to a gene: 8. From germline, CDR1 is KGHSH and CDR2 LQKENI. The CDR3 is made up of 17 amino acids. CDR3 in amino acids: CASSPLIGTGVQETQYF. The CDR3 DNA reads as TGTGCCAGCTCACCCCTTATAGGGACAGGGGTCCAAGAGACCCAGTACTTC.

The chain has TRBV5-1 and TRBJ2-7; 7 bases are a match to TRBD2. CDR1 is SGHRS and CDR2 is YFSETQ in the germline V gene. The CDR3 covers 14 residues. The junction had 8 bases not matched to a gene; V was cut back by 5 bases and J by 3 bases. Written as DNA, the CDR3 is TGCGCCAGCAGGGCGGGGGACTTAGGCTACGAGCAGTACTTC. Translating it yields CASRAGDLGYEQYF.

The chain combines TRBV3-1 (or the pseudogene TRBV3-2) with TRBJ1-2; D gene unclear. Germline-derived CDR1 and CDR2 are LGHDT and YNNKEL (reference sequence). The CDR3 covers 14 residues. The V end was cut by 0 bases, the J end by 5 bases, with 10 bases between. The CDR3 protein is CASSQESLGYGYTF. CDR3 coding DNA: TGTGCCAGCAGCCAAGAAAGCCTAGGGTATGGCTACACCTTC.

This clone was seen a single time. The chain recombines TRBV3-1 (or the pseudogene TRBV3-2) with TRBJ2-1; a possible D gene is TRBD2 (6 bases). V was shortened by 6 bases and J by 4 bases, with 10 bases between the two germline ends. Germline CDR1 LGHDT, CDR2 YNNKEL (reference sequence). The CDR3 runs to 13 residues. For the CDR3, the DNA is TGTGCCAGCAGGGGGGGAACTTACAATGAGCAGTTCTTC. It is translated as CASRGGTYNEQFF.